This is a list of T cell receptor beta chains from one sample in a study of patients and donors after allogeneic stem cell transplantation. In TCRdb, the RT-PCR reads were re-called with MiXCR into one record per CDR3 protein. The table has tens of thousands of distinct CDR3 sequences, less than 30% seen once. What was sequenced was blood, either unsorted or a sorted T cell fraction (not recorded which). The receptors were sampled from a human donor who was either an allogeneic HSCT recipient or a stem cell or donor lymphocyte infusion donor (not recorded which). It is not recorded whose cells these are; they may come from a transplant donor. The CDR3 runs from the conserved cysteine through the conserved F or W. Each record gives: V gene, J gene, clone size, D gene, CDR3 protein, CDR3 DNA. A D gene is named only where the DNA matches it firmly. Not all rows give a size; the values are once, few, many and, for expanded clones, a class.

TRBV7-2	TRBJ1-5	-	-	CASSHVWQPQHF	TGTGCCAGCAGCCATGTTTGGCAGCCCCAGCATTTT
TRBV29-1	TRBJ1-2	many	-	CSVGLGGGYTF	TGCAGCGTTGGGCTAGGGGGAGGCTACACCTTC
TRBV5-1	TRBJ2-5	-	TRBD1	CASSLADRVTQYF	TGCGCCAGCAGCTTGGCGGACAGGGTAACCCAGTACTTC
TRBV20-1	TRBJ2-2	many	TRBD1	CSARETNRGANTGELFF	TGCAGTGCTAGGGAAACCAACAGGGGCGCGAACACCGGGGAGCTGTTTTTT
TRBV4-3	TRBJ2-5	-	-	CVSSQDSGSGETQYF	TGCGTCAGCAGCCAAGATAGCGGATCGGGAGAGACCCAGTACTTC
TRBV9	TRBJ2-3	-	TRBD1	CASSRTGVGTDTQYF	TGTGCCAGCAGCCGTACAGGGGTTGGTACAGATACGCAGTATTTT
TRBV11-2	TRBJ2-3	-	-	CASSFRGSSTDTQYF	TGTGCCAGCAGCTTCCGGGGGTCTAGCACAGATACGCAGTATTTT
TRBV4-1	TRBJ1-4	-	-	CASSQGPGEKLFF	TGCGCCAGCAGCCAAGGTCCAGGGGAAAAACTGTTTTTT
TRBV29-1	TRBJ2-4	few	-	CSVWDGKNIQYF	TGCAGCGTCTGGGACGGCAAAAACATTCAGTACTTC
TRBV10-3	TRBJ2-3	-	TRBD2	CAISEPPTSGGTDTQYF	TGTGCCATCAGTGAGCCCCCCACTAGCGGGGGCACAGATACGCAGTATTTT
TRBV20-1	TRBJ1-5	few	TRBD1	CSASSGTVNQPQHF	TGCAGTGCTAGTTCCGGGACAGTAAATCAGCCCCAGCATTTT
TRBV29-1	TRBJ1-2	-	TRBD1	CSVRQGFGYTF	TGCAGCGTAAGACAGGGATTTGGCTACACCTTC
TRBV20-1	TRBJ2-7	-	-	CSARIWQKHEQYF	TGCAGTGCTAGAATCTGGCAGAAGCACGAGCAGTACTTC
TRBV20-1	TRBJ1-2	-	-	CSAPEGLWKYGYTF	TGCAGTGCTCCTGAGGGACTGTGGAAATATGGCTACACCTTC
TRBV12-3/TRBV12-4	TRBJ2-2	few	-	CASSLRGPWGTGELFF	TGTGCCAGCAGTTTAAGGGGTCCCTGGGGGACCGGGGAGCTGTTTTTT
TRBV9	TRBJ2-7	few	-	CASSVEWGMGYEQYF	TGTGCCAGCAGCGTAGAGTGGGGGATGGGCTACGAGCAGTACTTC
TRBV4-2	TRBJ2-2	-	-	CASSQGRHLFNTGELFF	TGTGCCAGCAGCCAAGGGAGGCACCTCTTTAACACCGGGGAGCTGTTTTTT
TRBV20-1	TRBJ1-5	many	-	CSARQWSVGDQPQHF	TGCAGTGCTCGCCAGTGGAGTGTCGGAGATCAGCCCCAGCATTTT
TRBV11-2	TRBJ1-3	few	-	CASSRNTFSGNTIYF	TGTGCCAGCAGCCGTAATACTTTCTCTGGAAACACCATATATTTT
TRBV6-1	TRBJ1-5	few	TRBD1	CASSHPRQGSNQPQHF	TGTGCCAGCAGTCACCCCCGACAGGGCAGCAATCAGCCCCAGCATTTT
TRBV20-1	TRBJ1-6	few	-	CSARVPGPYNSPLHF	TGCAGTGCTAGAGTCCCTGGACCTTATAATTCACCCCTCCACTTT
TRBV6-5	TRBJ2-2	-	-	CASSYAGELFF	TGTGCCAGCAGTTACGCCGGGGAGCTGTTTTTT
TRBV7-2	TRBJ1-2	-	-	CASSLGELLPPNYGYTF	TGTGCCAGCAGCTTGGGGGAGCTACTTCCCCCTAACTATGGCTACACCTTC
TRBV7-9	TRBJ1-1	-	TRBD1	CASSLGTGKAFF	TGTGCCAGCAGCTTAGGGACAGGTAAAGCTTTCTTT
TRBV11-2	TRBJ1-6	many	-	CASSLGTPGSPLHF	TGTGCCAGCAGCCTCGGGACTCCCGGATCACCCCTCCACTTT
TRBV6-2/TRBV6-3	TRBJ1-1	once	-	CASSYLIGDTEAFF	TGTGCCAGCAGTTACCTTATTGGGGATACTGAAGCTTTCTTT
TRBV5-1	TRBJ2-2	-	-	CASSFKDGWLFF	TGCGCCAGCAGCTTCAAGGACGGGTGGCTGTTTTTT
TRBV12-3/TRBV12-4	TRBJ1-5	few	-	CASSWGRDDNQPQHF	TGTGCCAGCAGTTGGGGCCGGGACGACAATCAGCCCCAGCATTTT